The 17 T cell receptor beta chains given below trace back to one sample, sequenced in a study of T-cell memory formation after mild COVID-19 (dated by TCRdb to the early 2020s). Libraries came from 5' RACE. Sequencing took place on an Illumina NovaSeq 6000. The public reads were reanalyzed by TCRdb: fastp trimming at Q25, MiXCR alignment, in-frame beta chains only. Every entry covers one CDR3 protein and lists the most common genes and DNA from its rows. The sample data list more than 300,000 distinct CDR3 sequences, and roughly 15% of these were observed just once. The leading ten clones occupy 22% of the sample. Source material: PBMCs or a T cell subset sorted from them (not recorded which). Receptors were obtained from a man aged 18-30 years who had mild COVID-19 (a few samples of this study predate the infection). The sample titles of this study are shuffled in the database, so cell type and time point are left out; the donor was told from shared clones.

In its sample, this clonotype was seen many times. As DNA, the CDR3 is TGTGCCAGCAGCTTGAGGGATCGCGACAGAAACTCCTACAATGAGCAGTTCTTC. Its translation: CASSLRDRDRNSYNEQFF. The chain carries TRBV5-5 and TRBJ2-1; weak D call: TRBD1 (5 bases). Between the trimmed V and J ends, which lost 1 base and 0 bases, there was a span of 17 bases. The CDR3 length is 18 residues. In germline, CDR1 is SGHKS, CDR2 YYEKEE (reference sequence). The full variable domain, completed using reference TRBV5-5 and TRBJ2-1, is DAGVTQSPTHLIKTRGQQVTLRCSPISGHKSVSWYQQVLGQGPQFIFQYYEKEERGRGNFPDRFSARQFPNYSSELNVNALLLGDSALYLCASSLRDRDRNSYNEQFFGPGTRLTVL.

This clonotype has only a few counts. V usage is TRBV9 and J usage is TRBJ2-6; D perhaps matches TRBD2 (5 bases). Trimming removed 2 bases at V and 3 bases at J, with 9 bases between. The CDR3 loop spans 15 amino acids. The V gene's germline CDR1 is SGDLS and CDR2 YYNGEE. This chain's CDR3 is CASSVHTSGANVLTF. CDR3 bases: TGTGCCAGCAGCGTCCACACTAGTGGGGCCAACGTCCTGACTTTC.

This clonotype was found many times. CDR3 loop: CASSPPSRQETQYF. CDR3 in DNA: TGTGCCAGCAGTCCCCCGAGCAGGCAAGAGACCCAGTACTTC. The chain uses TRBV12-3 or TRBV12-4 and TRBJ2-5; D gene ambiguous. V lost 5 bases and J lost 2, with 12 bases in between. The CDR3 extends over 14 amino acids.

This clonotype was picked up many times. The genes are TRBV5-5 and TRBJ1-6; D perhaps matches TRBD1 (6 bases). Germline V gene sequence: CDR1 SGHKS, CDR2 YYEKEE (reference sequence). This CDR3 contains 14 residues. The V and J ends lost 2 bases and 8 bases respectively, with 11 bases between them. The DNA for the CDR3 is TGTGCCAGCAGCTTAGCACAGGGTGATTCACCCCTCCACTTT. This translates into CASSLAQGDSPLHF.

This clonotype was counted between two and nine times. The chain uses TRBV5-1 and TRBJ2-5; 7 bases align to TRBD1. This CDR3 contains 16 residues. V trimming: 3 bases; J trimming: 4 bases; junction bases outside the gene matches: 12. Germline lookup yields CDR1 SGHRS and CDR2 YFSETQ. CDR3 residues: CASSWPPSSGGETQYF. CDR3 nucleotides: TGCGCCAGCAGCTGGCCCCCCTCATCAGGGGGAGAGACCCAGTACTTC.

This clonotype was observed a few times. V gene TRBV11-2 combines with J gene TRBJ1-4; D unresolved. Germline V gives CDR1 SGHAT, CDR2 FQNNGV. Trimming stripped 3 bases from V and 6 bases from J, with 2 bases between. The CDR3 loop spans 11 amino acids. CDR3 bases: TGTGCCAGCAGCTTTGATGAAAAACTGTTTTTT. Its protein product is CASSFDEKLFF.

The chain couples TRBV6-5 to TRBJ2-2; 11 bases match TRBD2. CDR3 length: 15 residues. V was pared by 6 bases and J by 7 bases, with 7 bases of the junction left unmatched. Germline V CDR1 and CDR2: MNHEY, SVGAGI. This chain's CDR3 is CASSPLAGGVGELFF. The CDR3 coding sequence is TGTGCCAGCAGCCCGCTAGCGGGGGGTGTCGGGGAGCTGTTTTTT.

The chain combines TRBV10-3 with TRBJ1-2, with a tentative D call TRBD1 (5 bases). From germline, CDR1 is ENHRY and CDR2 SYGVKD. The CDR3 runs 17 residues. V dropped 2 bases and J dropped 2 bases, with 18 bases sitting between them. The CDR3 DNA reads TGTGCCATCAGTGAGCCCCCCCGCTGGGGCCCCAACTATGGCTACACCTTC. The encoded protein is CAISEPPRWGPNYGYTF.

The sample holds a few counts of this clonotype. The V gene is TRBV12-3 or TRBV12-4, the J gene TRBJ2-1; 9 bases map to TRBD1. Unmatched junction bases numbered 13, after V lost 6 bases and J lost 7 bases. This CDR3 is built from 16 residues. CDR3 nucleotide sequence: TGTGCCAGCAGCCCTCTGACAGGGGGTACCGGGAATGAGCAGTTCTTC. It specifies CASSPLTGGTGNEQFF.

This clonotype was seen a few times. The V gene is TRBV2, the J gene TRBJ2-1; 9 bases match TRBD2. The CDR3 covers 13 residues. Germline-derived CDR1 and CDR2 are SNHLY and FYNNEI. Losses at the gene ends were 8 bases for V and 4 bases for J; bases not matched to a gene: 3. The CDR3: CASLAGRYNEQFF. CDR3 DNA sequence: TGTGCCAGCCTAGCGGGGAGGTACAATGAGCAGTTCTTC.

This chain links TRBV20-1 with TRBJ2-2; D is uncertain. Germline V gene lookup returns CDR1 DFQATT and CDR2 SNEGSKA (reference sequence). Between the trimmed V and J ends, which lost 2 bases and 0 bases, there was a span of 7 bases. The CDR3 is 14 residues long. CDR3 region: CSARPTPNTGELFF. CDR3 DNA: TGCAGTGCTAGACCTACCCCGAACACCGGGGAGCTGTTTTTT.

As to this clonotype: Since a much larger clone is just one base distant, this may be a read error. This chain connects TRBV5-1 to TRBJ2-5, with a possible D match to TRBD2 (5 bases). CDR3 length: 14 residues. Germline V gene sequence: CDR1 SGHRS, CDR2 YFSETQ. In DNA form, the CDR3 reads TGCGACAGCAGCTTGTCCCCGGGGCAAGAGACCCAGTACTTC. Amino acid sequence: CDSSLSPGQETQYF.

The V gene is TRBV4-3, the J gene TRBJ2-1, with D possibly matching TRBD2 (6 bases). V lost 1 base and J 3 bases, leaving 10 bases between the germline ends. Germline values: CDR1 LGHNA, CDR2 YSLEER. This CDR3 is built from 15 residues. The CDR3 DNA is TGCGCCAGCAGCCAAGGTGTGGGGGGCTACAATGAGCAGTTCTTC. Translated: CASSQGVGGYNEQFF.

This clonotype was recorded many times. The chain recombines TRBV5-1 with TRBJ2-2; D is undetermined. The CDR3 sequence is 16 residues long. Germline CDR1 is SGHRS and CDR2 is YFSETQ. The ends were cut back, 1 base at V and 1 base at J, with 11 bases in the middle. Here the CDR3 DNA reads TGCGCCAGCAGCTTGAGGGCAACAGAGAACACCGGGGAGCTGTTTTTT. This translates into CASSLRATENTGELFF.

This clonotype turned up a few times. The chain combines TRBV2 with TRBJ2-7; TRBD1 aligns across 8 bases. The V segment lost 3 bases and the J segment 3 bases; nucleotides outside the gene matches: 7. This CDR3 region has 15 residues. Germline V gives CDR1 SNHLY, CDR2 FYNNEI. CDR3 DNA: TGTGCCAGCAGTGACCACGGGACAGGTCACTACGAGCAGTACTTC. Residues: CASSDHGTGHYEQYF.

The table lists this clonotype with a few counts. V usage is TRBV7-8 and J usage is TRBJ2-3, with D possibly TRBD2 on 7 matching bases. The V end lost 7 bases, the J end lost 3 bases, and 20 bases lay between the germline ends. Per germline, CDR1 SGHVS and CDR2 FQNEAQ. This CDR3 has 16 residues. CDR3 sequence reads: CASTSWAGAKTDTQYF. The CDR3 bases are TGTGCCAGCACCTCCTGGGCGGGGGCCAAGACAGATACGCAGTATTTT.

This sequence joins TRBV20-1 and TRBJ2-3; 7 bases are shared with TRBD1. This CDR3 is built from 14 residues. CDR1 and CDR2 (germline): DFQATT, SNEGSKA (reference sequence). The junction had 11 bases not matched to a gene; V was cut back by 5 bases and J by 6 bases. The CDR3 here is CSAGDSPIWDTQYF. DNA of the CDR3: TGCAGTGCTGGGGACAGTCCAATCTGGGATACGCAGTATTTT.